What follows are 8 T cell receptor beta chains derived from one specimen sequenced in a study of blood T cell repertoires in COVID-19. Clones were sequenced by immunoSEQ multiplex PCR, and TCRdb holds only the in-frame ones, with some missing. The repertoire has 380,000 or so clones, about 88% of them found once; the top ten carry 7% to 7.5%. The material sequenced was peripheral blood. The receptors shown here come from a woman aged 55-70 years with COVID-19, enrolled during active disease.

The chain is built from TRBV7-2 and TRBJ1-2; D is possibly TRBD1 (5 bases). CDR1 and CDR2 from the germline V gene are SGHTA and FQGNSA. The CDR3 is made up of 13 amino acids. V dropped 1 base and J dropped 6 bases, with 9 bases sitting between them. The CDR3 reads CASSLVPRDGYTF. Written as DNA, the CDR3 is TGTGCCAGCAGCTTAGTCCCCAGGGATGGCTACACCTTC.

CDR3 DNA: TGTGCCAGCAGCGTAGAAGCGGGGGCGGACCATGGCTACACCTTC. Protein product: CASSVEAGADHGYTF. This chain links TRBV9 with TRBJ1-2; TRBD1 might be the D (6 bases). This CDR3 comprises 15 residues. Germline values: CDR1 SGDLS, CDR2 YYNGEE. The V and J ends lost 0 bases and 6 bases respectively, with 15 bases between them.

The chain recombines TRBV27 with TRBJ1-2, with 8 bases aligning to TRBD1. The CDR3 runs to 15 residues. Trimming removed 6 bases from V and 4 bases from J; junction bases left unmatched: 10. Germline V gives CDR1 MNHEY, CDR2 SMNVEV (reference sequence). The CDR3 DNA is TGTGCCAGCAGGCCGAGACAGGGGTACTTCTATGGCTACACCTTC. This translates into CASRPRQGYFYGYTF.

V usage is TRBV9 and J usage is TRBJ2-3, with 7 bases lining up with TRBD2. Germline values: CDR1 SGDLS, CDR2 YYNGEE. The CDR3 has 14 amino acids. V shed 4 bases and J 4 bases; nucleotides not matched to a gene: 6. The CDR3 DNA reads TGTGCCAGCAGCACACGGGACTACTCAGATACGCAGTATTTT. Protein product: CASSTRDYSDTQYF.

The V and J genes are TRBV11-3 and TRBJ1-3; tentative D call: TRBD1 (6 bases). Germline CDR1 reads SGHNT; CDR2 reads YENEEA. The CDR3 consists of 15 residues. The V gene lost 5 bases and the J gene lost 4 bases, with 15 bases spanning the gap. The CDR3 protein is CASSPSGGTGNTIYF. CDR3 DNA: TGTGCCAGCAGCCCTAGCGGAGGGACAGGAAACACCATATATTTT. The full variable domain, with the rest looked up from reference TRBV11-3 and TRBJ1-3, is EAGVVQSPRYKIIEKKQPVAFWCNPISGHNTLYWYLQNLGQGPELLIRYENEEAVDDSQLPKDRFSAERLKGVDSTLKIQPAELGDSAVYLCASSPSGGTGNTIYFGEGSWLTVV.

This clone occurred once. The V gene is TRBV6-5, the J gene TRBJ1-2, with D hard to call. The V end was cut by 5 bases, the J end by 5 bases, with 18 bases between. The CDR3 runs to 15 residues. Germline CDR1 reads MNHEY; CDR2 reads SVGAGI. The CDR3 here is CASSNAMGGRYGYTF. CDR3 coding DNA: TGTGCCAGCAGTAACGCTATGGGAGGGCGATATGGCTACACCTTC.

The chain links TRBV12-3 or TRBV12-4 to TRBJ1-3; perhaps TRBD1 as D (6 bases). CDR3 length: 11 residues. V was pared by 2 bases and J by 15 bases, with 11 bases between. The DNA for the CDR3 is TGTGCCAGCAGTTTAAACAGGGCACAATATTTT. Its protein is CASSLNRAQYF.

V gene TRBV30 combines with J gene TRBJ2-7, with a tentative D call TRBD2 (6 bases). With 3 bases removed from V and 1 base from J, the gap between germline ends came to 16 bases. The CDR3 consists of 15 residues. Germline V gives CDR1 GTSNPN, CDR2 SVGIG (reference sequence). The CDR3 here is CAWSLGWGDSYEQYF. The CDR3 region has the DNA TGTGCCTGGAGCCTCGGTTGGGGGGATTCCTACGAGCAGTACTTC.